This T cell receptor (beta chain) stems from a study of CXCR3-negative and CXCR3-positive naive CD8 T cells. General observations from the study: In CXCR3-positive naive cells, the TRB CDR3s were more hydrophobic than in CXCR3-negative naive cells.

Comment on this clonotype: Its antigen is unidentified.

The CDR3 is made up of 16 amino acids. In preparing the TRB cDNA libraries, 5' RACE with UMI labels was used. Reprocessing the 5' RACE reads, TCRdb reports a single entry for every CDR3 protein and omits DNA. The table for this sample gives around 130,000 distinct CDR3 sequences. The receptor's source is a human donor in good health. Some clones in this sample may be carry-over from other donors' samples. The chain carries TRBV12-3 or TRBV12-4 and TRBJ2-3. Sequencing was done on a sample of naive CXCR3+ CD8+ T cells from blood. Indicated subset: CD45RO-CCR7+CD27+CD95- naive CD8+ T cells expressing CXCR3 (TNR3+). This CDR3 is CASSGLEQEHTDTQYF.